These 6 T cell receptor beta chains share one sample of origin, sequenced in a study of blood T cell repertoires in COVID-19. Profiling relied on immunoSEQ multiplex PCR, and the TCRdb table lists in-frame clones only, not all of them. The sample has about 210,000 clones; around nine tenths are singletons. Sequencing was done on a sample of peripheral blood. Receptors were obtained from a man aged 55 to 70 who had recovered from COVID-19.

The V and J genes are TRBV27 and TRBJ2-1; the match to TRBD2 covers 8 bases. Germline-derived CDR1 and CDR2 are MNHEY and SMNVEV (reference sequence). With V trimmed by 3 bases and J by 8 bases, 9 bases remained unmatched. The CDR3 covers 15 residues. The CDR3: CASSFSREGGDEQFF. CDR3 nucleotides: TGTGCCAGCAGTTTTTCCCGGGAGGGCGGGGATGAGCAGTTCTTC.

The J gene is TRBJ2-1, the V gene TRBV3-1 (or the pseudogene TRBV3-2); TRBD1 agrees at 7 bases. Germline loops: CDR1 LGHDT, CDR2 YNNKEL (reference sequence). V lost 1 base and J lost 10; bases outside the gene matches: 1. The length of the CDR3 is 12 residues. The CDR3, as DNA: TGTGCCAGCAGCCAAGTGGACAGGGAGCAGTTCTTC. It codes for CASSQVDREQFF.

The chain is built from TRBV4-1 and TRBJ2-3; 10 bases line up with TRBD2. The CDR3 is 17 amino acids. Losses at the gene ends were 3 bases for V and 0 bases for J; bases not matched to a gene: 6. Germline V gene data show CDR1 as MGHRA and CDR2 as YSYEKL. CDR3 coding DNA: TGCGCCAGCAGCCAGACCGGGACTAGCGATAGCACAGATACGCAGTATTTT. This translates into CASSQTGTSDSTDTQYF.

The chain links TRBV30 to TRBJ1-3, with 10 bases lining up with TRBD1. CDR1 is GTSNPN, CDR2 SVGIG, per germline (reference sequence). CDR3 size: 13 residues. With V trimmed by 8 bases and J by 4 bases, 5 bases remained unmatched. The CDR3 region is CAGTGVGGNTIYF. CDR3 in DNA: TGTGCCGGGACAGGGGTAGGCGGAAACACCATATATTTT.

V and J are TRBV7-3 and TRBJ2-1; 12 nucleotides agree with TRBD2. CDR1 SGHTA and CDR2 FQGTGA come from the germline V gene. The CDR3 consists of 16 residues. V lost 5 bases, J lost 6 bases, and 8 bases stayed unmatched. The CDR3 region has the DNA TGTGCCAGCAGCGTAATCCCGGGACTAGCGGGCAATGAGCAGTTCTTC. This translates into CASSVIPGLAGNEQFF. Filled out from reference TRBV7-3 and TRBJ2-1, the complete variable domain reads GAGVSQTPSNKVTEKGKYVELRCDPISGHTALYWYRQSLGQGPEFLIYFQGTGAADDSGLPNDRFFAVRPEGSVSTLKIQRTERGDSAVYLCASSVIPGLAGNEQFFGPGTRLTVL.

J is TRBJ1-2 and V is TRBV27, with 7 bases matching TRBD1. Germline values: CDR1 MNHEY, CDR2 SMNVEV (reference sequence). With V trimmed by 8 bases and J by 8 bases, 11 bases remained unmatched. The CDR3 totals 13 residues. The CDR3 reads CASGVAGGGGYTF. In nucleotides, the CDR3 is TGTGCCAGCGGTGTAGCAGGGGGAGGAGGCTACACCTTC.